This paragraph covers one T cell receptor (beta chain) sequence. What it binds is unknown. Trimming cost V 3 bases and J 0 bases, with 12 bases left between them. Germline CDR1 reads SGDLS; CDR2 reads YYNGEE. CDR3 length: 15 amino acids. These data are taken from a study of lymphopenia after photon versus proton radiotherapy. Whole-study results and caveats: Under photons, naive T cells and diversity fell while effector/memory populations rose. Post-nadir diversity loss with photons came from oligoclonal expansion, particularly CD8+ Temra cells.

Only in-frame clones appear in the TCRdb table, and some are missing; sequencing was by immunoSEQ multiplex PCR. The sample contains around 53,000 clones, around four fifths of which appear only once. The material was peripheral blood, obtained from a patient treated with photon-based radiotherapy. The chain joins TRBV9 to TRBJ1-1, with a weak D call TRBD1 (5 bases). The source is a man in his fifties with gastric cancer. The DNA for the CDR3 is TGTGCCAGCAGCGCACCCGACAGTTTGAACACTGAAGCTTTCTTT. Amino acid sequence: CASSAPDSLNTEAFF.